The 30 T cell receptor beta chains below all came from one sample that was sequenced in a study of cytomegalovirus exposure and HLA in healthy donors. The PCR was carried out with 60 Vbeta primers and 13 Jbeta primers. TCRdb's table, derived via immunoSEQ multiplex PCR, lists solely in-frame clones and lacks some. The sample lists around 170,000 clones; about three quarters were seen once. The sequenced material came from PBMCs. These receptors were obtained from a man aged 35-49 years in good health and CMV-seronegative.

The CDR3 DNA reads as TGTGCCAGCAGCCAAGCGGGAGGGCTGGAGTTTACGCAGTATTTT. This codes for CASSQAGGLEFTQYF. The V gene is TRBV25-1, the J gene TRBJ2-3; 10 nucleotides align to TRBD2. The germline V gene has CDR1 MGHDK and CDR2 SYGVNS. J lost 8 bases, V lost 6 bases, and 11 bases had no gene match. The CDR3 covers 15 residues.

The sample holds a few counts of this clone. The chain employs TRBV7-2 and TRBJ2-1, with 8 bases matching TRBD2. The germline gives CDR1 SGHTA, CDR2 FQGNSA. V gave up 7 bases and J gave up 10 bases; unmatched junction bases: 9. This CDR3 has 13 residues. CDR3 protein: CASIYGGGREQFF. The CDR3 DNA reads TGTGCCAGCATTTACGGGGGGGGCCGCGAGCAGTTCTTC.

CDR3 bases: TGTGCCAGTAGTATTGGATCAGGGGGCAACTACGAGCAGTACTTC. It yields the protein CASSIGSGGNYEQYF. This chain connects TRBV19 to TRBJ2-7; TRBD1 aligns across 8 bases. CDR3 length: 15 residues. With 3 bases clipped from V and 3 bases from J, the junction kept 7 bases outside the gene matches. Per the germline V gene, CDR1 is LNHDA and CDR2 is SQIVND (reference sequence).

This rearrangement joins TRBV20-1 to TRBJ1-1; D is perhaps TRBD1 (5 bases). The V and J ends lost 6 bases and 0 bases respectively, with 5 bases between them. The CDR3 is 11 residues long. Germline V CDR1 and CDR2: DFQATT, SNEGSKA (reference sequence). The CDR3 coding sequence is TGCAGTGCCAGGGTGAACACTGAAGCTTTCTTT. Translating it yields CSARVNTEAFF.

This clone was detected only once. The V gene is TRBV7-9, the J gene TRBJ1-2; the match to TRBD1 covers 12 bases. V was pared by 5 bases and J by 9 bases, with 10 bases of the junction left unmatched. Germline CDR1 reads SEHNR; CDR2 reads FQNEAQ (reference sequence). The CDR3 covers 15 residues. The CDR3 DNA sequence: TGTGCCAGCAGCCCTGGGTGGGACAGGGGGCAACGCTACACCTTC. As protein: CASSPGWDRGQRYTF.

In DNA form, the CDR3 reads TGTGCCAGCAGTGGCCGGAGGGCCCTGGCAGATACGCAGTATTTT. Translated, it gives CASSGRRALADTQYF. This chain uses TRBV25-1 with TRBJ2-3, with D perhaps TRBD2 (6 bases). The V gene's germline CDR1 is MGHDK and CDR2 SYGVNS. This CDR3 contains 15 residues. The V end was cut by 4 bases, the J end by 4 bases, with 15 bases between.

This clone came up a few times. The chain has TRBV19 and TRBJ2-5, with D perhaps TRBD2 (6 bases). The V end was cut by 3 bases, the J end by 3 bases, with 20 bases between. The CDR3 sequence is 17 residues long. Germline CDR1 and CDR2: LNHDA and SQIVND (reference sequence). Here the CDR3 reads CASSMRQGEGGKETQYF. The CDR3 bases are TGTGCCAGTAGTATGAGGCAGGGCGAAGGAGGGAAAGAGACCCAGTACTTC.

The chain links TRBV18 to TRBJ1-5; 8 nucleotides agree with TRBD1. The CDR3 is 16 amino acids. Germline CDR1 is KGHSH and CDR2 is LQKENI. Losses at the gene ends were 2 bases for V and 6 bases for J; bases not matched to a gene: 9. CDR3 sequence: CASSPKVDREGQPQHF. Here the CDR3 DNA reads TGTGCCAGCTCACCAAAAGTGGACAGGGAGGGTCAGCCCCAGCATTTT. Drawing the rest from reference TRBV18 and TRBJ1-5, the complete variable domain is NAGVMQNPRHLVRRRGQEARLRCSPMKGHSHVYWYRQLPEEGLKFMVYLQKENIIDESGMPKERFSAEFPKEGPSILRIQQVVRGDSAAYFCASSPKVDREGQPQHFGDGTRLSIL.

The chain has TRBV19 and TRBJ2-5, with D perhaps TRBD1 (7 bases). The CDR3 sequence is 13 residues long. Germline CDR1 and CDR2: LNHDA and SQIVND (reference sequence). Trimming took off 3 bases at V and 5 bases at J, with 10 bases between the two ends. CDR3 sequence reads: CASSMTGRETQYF. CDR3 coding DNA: TGTGCCAGTAGTATGACAGGGAGGGAGACCCAGTACTTC.

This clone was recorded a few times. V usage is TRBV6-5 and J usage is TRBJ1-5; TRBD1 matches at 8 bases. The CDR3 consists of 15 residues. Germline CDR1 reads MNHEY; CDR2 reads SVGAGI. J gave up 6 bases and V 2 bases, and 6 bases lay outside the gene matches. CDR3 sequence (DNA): TGTGCCAGCAGTTACACAGGGGGTCTCGGTCAGCCCCAGCATTTT. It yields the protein CASSYTGGLGQPQHF.

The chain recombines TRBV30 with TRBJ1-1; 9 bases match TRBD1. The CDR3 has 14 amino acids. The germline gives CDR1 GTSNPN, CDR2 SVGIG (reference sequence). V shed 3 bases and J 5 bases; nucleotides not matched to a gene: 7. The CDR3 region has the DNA TGTGCCTGGAGAATCTCGACAGGGGGAACTGAAGCTTTCTTT. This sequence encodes CAWRISTGGTEAFF. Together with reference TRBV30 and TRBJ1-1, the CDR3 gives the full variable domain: SQTIHQWPATLVQPVGSPLSLECTVEGTSNPNLYWYRQAAGRGLQLLFYSVGIGQISSEVPQNLSASRPQDRQFILSSKKLLLSDSGFYLCAWRISTGGTEAFFGQGTRLTVV.

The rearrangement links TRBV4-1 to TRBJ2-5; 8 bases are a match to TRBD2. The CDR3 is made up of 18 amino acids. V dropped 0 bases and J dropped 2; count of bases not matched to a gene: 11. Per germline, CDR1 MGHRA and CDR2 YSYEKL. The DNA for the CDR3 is TGCGCCAGCAGCCAAGAGGGCGGAGCGGGGGTCGGACAAGAGACCCAGTACTTC. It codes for CASSQEGGAGVGQETQYF.

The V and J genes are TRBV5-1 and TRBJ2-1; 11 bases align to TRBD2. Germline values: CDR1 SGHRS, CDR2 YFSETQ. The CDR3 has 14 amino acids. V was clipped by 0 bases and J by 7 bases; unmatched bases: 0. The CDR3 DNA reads TGCGCCAGCAGCTTGGCTAGCGGGAGGAATGAGCAGTTCTTC. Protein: CASSLASGRNEQFF. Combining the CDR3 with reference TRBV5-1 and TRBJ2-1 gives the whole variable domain KAGVTQTPRYLIKTRGQQVTLSCSPISGHRSVSWYQQTPGQGLQFLFEYFSETQRNKGNFPGRFSGRQFSNSRSEMNVSTLELGDSALYLCASSLASGRNEQFFGPGTRLTVL.

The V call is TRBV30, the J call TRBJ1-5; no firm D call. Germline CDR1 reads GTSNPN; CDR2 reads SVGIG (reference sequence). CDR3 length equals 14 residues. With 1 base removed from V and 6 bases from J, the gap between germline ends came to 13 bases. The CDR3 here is CAWSASWGGQPQHF. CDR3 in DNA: TGTGCCTGGAGTGCTTCTTGGGGAGGTCAGCCCCAGCATTTT.

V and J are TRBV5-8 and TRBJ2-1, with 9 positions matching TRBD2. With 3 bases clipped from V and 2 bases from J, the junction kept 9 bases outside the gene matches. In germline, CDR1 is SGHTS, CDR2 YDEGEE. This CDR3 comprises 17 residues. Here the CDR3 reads CASSSQREVAPYNEQFF. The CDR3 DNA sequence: TGTGCCAGCAGCTCACAGCGGGAGGTCGCACCCTACAATGAGCAGTTCTTC.

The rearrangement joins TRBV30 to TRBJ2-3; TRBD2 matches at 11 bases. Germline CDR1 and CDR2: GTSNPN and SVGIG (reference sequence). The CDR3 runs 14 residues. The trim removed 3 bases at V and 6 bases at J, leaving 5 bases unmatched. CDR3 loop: CAWRLAGVPDTQYF. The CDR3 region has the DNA TGTGCCTGGAGACTAGCGGGAGTACCGGATACGCAGTATTTT.

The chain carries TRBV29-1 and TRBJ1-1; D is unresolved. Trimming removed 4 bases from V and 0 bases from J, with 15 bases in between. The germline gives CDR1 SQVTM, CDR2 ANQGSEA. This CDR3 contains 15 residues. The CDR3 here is CSVVGRHAMNTEAFF. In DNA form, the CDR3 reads TGCAGCGTTGTGGGGAGACACGCCATGAACACTGAAGCTTTCTTT.

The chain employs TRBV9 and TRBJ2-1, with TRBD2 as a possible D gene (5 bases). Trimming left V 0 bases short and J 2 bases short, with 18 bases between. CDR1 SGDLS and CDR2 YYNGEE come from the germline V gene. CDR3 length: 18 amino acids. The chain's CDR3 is CASSVELGALGTYNEQFF. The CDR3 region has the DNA TGTGCCAGCAGCGTAGAACTAGGTGCCCTCGGGACCTACAATGAGCAGTTCTTC.

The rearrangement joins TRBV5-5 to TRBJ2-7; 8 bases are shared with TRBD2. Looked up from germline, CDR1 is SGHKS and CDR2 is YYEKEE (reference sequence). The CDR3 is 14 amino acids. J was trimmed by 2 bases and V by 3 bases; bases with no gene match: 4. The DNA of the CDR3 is TGTGCCAGCAGCTCATGGCGGGGGGCCTACGAGCAGTACTTC. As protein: CASSSWRGAYEQYF. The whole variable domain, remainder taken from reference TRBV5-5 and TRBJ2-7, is DAGVTQSPTHLIKTRGQQVTLRCSPISGHKSVSWYQQVLGQGPQFIFQYYEKEERGRGNFPDRFSARQFPNYSSELNVNALLLGDSALYLCASSSWRGAYEQYFGPGTRLTVT.

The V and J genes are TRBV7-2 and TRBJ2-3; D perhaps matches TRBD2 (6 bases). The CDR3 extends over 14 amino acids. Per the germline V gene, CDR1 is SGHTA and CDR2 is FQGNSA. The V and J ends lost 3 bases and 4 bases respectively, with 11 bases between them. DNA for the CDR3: TGTGCCAGCAGCTTCCGGGGGACTGCAGATACGCAGTATTTT. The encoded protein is CASSFRGTADTQYF.

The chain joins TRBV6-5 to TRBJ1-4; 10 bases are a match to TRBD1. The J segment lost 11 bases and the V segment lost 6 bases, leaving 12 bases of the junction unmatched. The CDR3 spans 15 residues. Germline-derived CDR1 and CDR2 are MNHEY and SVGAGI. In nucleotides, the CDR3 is TGTGCCAGCAGCCGCGAAGGGACAGGGGTTGACAAACTGTTTTTT. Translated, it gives CASSREGTGVDKLFF.

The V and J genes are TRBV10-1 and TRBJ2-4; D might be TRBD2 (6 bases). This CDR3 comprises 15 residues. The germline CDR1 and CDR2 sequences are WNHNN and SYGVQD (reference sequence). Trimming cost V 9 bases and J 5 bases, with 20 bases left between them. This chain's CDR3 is CARSVSAGEENIQYF. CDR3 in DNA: TGCGCCAGAAGCGTTTCAGCCGGGGAGGAAAACATTCAGTACTTC.

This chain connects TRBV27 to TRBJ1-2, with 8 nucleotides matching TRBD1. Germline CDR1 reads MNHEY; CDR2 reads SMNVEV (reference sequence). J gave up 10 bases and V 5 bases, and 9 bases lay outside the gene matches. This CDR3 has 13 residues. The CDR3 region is CASSVDRDWVYTF. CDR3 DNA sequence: TGTGCCAGCAGTGTGGACAGGGATTGGGTCTACACCTTC.

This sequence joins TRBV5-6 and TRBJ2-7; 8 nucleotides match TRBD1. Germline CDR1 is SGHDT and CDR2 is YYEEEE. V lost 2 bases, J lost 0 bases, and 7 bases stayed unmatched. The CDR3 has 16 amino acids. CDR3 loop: CASSLQGQGFSYEQYF. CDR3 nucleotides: TGTGCCAGCAGCTTACAAGGACAGGGTTTCTCCTACGAGCAGTACTTC.

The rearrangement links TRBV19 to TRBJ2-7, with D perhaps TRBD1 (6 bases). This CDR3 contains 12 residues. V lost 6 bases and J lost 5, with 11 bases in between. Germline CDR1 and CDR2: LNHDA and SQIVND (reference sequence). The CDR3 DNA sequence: TGTGCCAGTAGCAAAAACAGGGACGAGCAGTACTTC. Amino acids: CASSKNRDEQYF.

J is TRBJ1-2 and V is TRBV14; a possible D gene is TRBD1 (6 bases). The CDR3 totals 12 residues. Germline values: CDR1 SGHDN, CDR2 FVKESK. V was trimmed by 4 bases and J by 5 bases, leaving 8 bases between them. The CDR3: CASSPQGYGYTF. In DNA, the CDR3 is TGTGCCAGCAGCCCACAGGGATATGGCTACACCTTC.

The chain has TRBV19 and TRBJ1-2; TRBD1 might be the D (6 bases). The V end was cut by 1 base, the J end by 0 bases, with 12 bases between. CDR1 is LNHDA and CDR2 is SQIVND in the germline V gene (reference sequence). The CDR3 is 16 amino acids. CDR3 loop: CASSIGQGIANYGYTF. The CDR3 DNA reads TGTGCCAGTAGTATAGGCCAGGGGATAGCTAACTATGGCTACACCTTC.

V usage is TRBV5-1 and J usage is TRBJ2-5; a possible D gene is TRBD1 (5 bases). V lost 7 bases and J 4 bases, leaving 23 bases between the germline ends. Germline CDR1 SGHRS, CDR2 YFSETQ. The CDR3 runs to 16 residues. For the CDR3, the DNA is TGCGCCAGCCGTCCTGGGGCTGGTAGCCTGGGAGAGACCCAGTACTTC. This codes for CASRPGAGSLGETQYF.

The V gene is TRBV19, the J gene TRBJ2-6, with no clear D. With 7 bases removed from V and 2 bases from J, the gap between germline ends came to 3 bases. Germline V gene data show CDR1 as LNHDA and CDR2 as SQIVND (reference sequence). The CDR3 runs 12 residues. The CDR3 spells CASTTGANVLTF. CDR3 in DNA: TGTGCCAGTACTACTGGGGCCAACGTCCTGACTTTC.

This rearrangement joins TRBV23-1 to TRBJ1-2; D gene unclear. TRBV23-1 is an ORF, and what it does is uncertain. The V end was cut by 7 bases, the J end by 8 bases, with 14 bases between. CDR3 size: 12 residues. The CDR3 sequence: CASTPERSGYTF. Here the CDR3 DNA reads TGCGCCAGCACCCCGGAGCGATCGGGCTACACCTTC.